These 16 T cell receptor beta chains originate from one sample sequenced in a study of cytomegalovirus exposure and HLA in healthy donors. With 60 Vbeta and 13 Jbeta primers, the PCR was carried out. The protocol was immunoSEQ multiplex PCR, while the TCRdb copy is restricted to in-frame clones and leaves out a portion. The sample lists some 160,000 clones; 84% were seen once. The sample comprised PBMCs. Source of these receptors: a man younger than 35 in good health and CMV-seronegative.

The rearrangement uses TRBV7-9 and TRBJ2-2; tentative D call: TRBD1 (9 bases). Germline-derived CDR1 and CDR2 are SEHNR and FQNEAQ (reference sequence). Trimming took 8 bases from V and 5 from J, leaving 18 bases between them. This CDR3 is 15 amino acids long. CDR3 sequence: CASPGRDRETGELFF. CDR3 sequence (DNA): TGTGCCAGCCCCGGGAGGGACAGGGAAACCGGGGAGCTGTTTTTT.

The V call is TRBV4-1, the J call TRBJ2-1, with 9 bases fitting TRBD2. CDR3 length equals 18 residues. J was trimmed by 1 base and V by 0 bases; bases with no gene match: 7. Germline CDR1 is MGHRA and CDR2 is YSYEKL. CDR3 protein: CASSQDRGSGGSYNEQFF. In nucleotides, the CDR3 is TGCGCCAGCAGCCAAGATCGGGGTAGCGGGGGTTCCTACAATGAGCAGTTCTTC.

This clone occurred a few times. V and J are TRBV6-5 and TRBJ1-5, with 8 bases that match TRBD1. Germline V CDR1 and CDR2: MNHEY, SVGAGI. With V trimmed by 6 bases and J by 8 bases, 9 bases remained unmatched. This CDR3 has 14 residues. CDR3 region: CASRPRQGREPQHF. For the CDR3, the DNA is TGTGCCAGCAGACCCCGACAGGGGAGAGAGCCCCAGCATTTT.

V is TRBV11-2 and J is TRBJ1-1, with D unclear. Looked up from germline, CDR1 is SGHAT and CDR2 is FQNNGV. Trimming stripped 4 bases from V and 7 bases from J, with 13 bases between. The CDR3 length is 13 residues. CDR3 DNA sequence: TGTGCCAGCAGCTCTACCCCAGGCGTTGAAGCTTTCTTT. This codes for CASSSTPGVEAFF.

This clone occurred a few times. The rearrangement joins TRBV28 to TRBJ2-3; D is possibly TRBD2 (7 bases). The V gene lost 3 bases and the J gene lost 5 bases, with 15 bases spanning the gap. Germline CDR1 is MDHEN and CDR2 is SYDVKM. The CDR3 is 15 amino acids. Here the CDR3 reads CASSFGGGGGDTQYF. The CDR3 DNA reads as TGTGCCAGCAGTTTCGGCGGGGGCGGGGGAGATACGCAGTATTTT.

The chain combines TRBV6-5 with TRBJ2-3; 13 bases agree with TRBD2. The trim removed 6 bases at V and 9 bases at J, leaving 9 bases unmatched. The CDR3 runs to 15 residues. Germline lookup yields CDR1 MNHEY and CDR2 SVGAGI. CDR3 region: CASRETSGGPGTQYF. Written as DNA, the CDR3 is TGTGCCAGCAGGGAGACTAGCGGGGGGCCAGGGACGCAGTATTTT.

V usage is TRBV7-8 and J usage is TRBJ1-3, with D possibly matching TRBD1 (5 bases). CDR1 and CDR2 (germline): SGHVS, FQNEAQ. This CDR3 contains 16 residues. Trimming removed 5 bases from V and 3 bases from J, with 17 bases in between. CDR3 sequence reads: CASSDRAAQGGNTIYF. The DNA for the CDR3 is TGTGCCAGCAGCGACCGGGCCGCGCAGGGTGGAAACACCATATATTTT.

V and J are TRBV6-5 and TRBJ2-4; D gene ambiguous. There are 15 residues in the CDR3. Per germline, CDR1 MNHEY and CDR2 SVGAGI. V was clipped by 6 bases and J by 2 bases, with 14 bases between them. The DNA for the CDR3 is TGTGCCAGCAGCTCCATGTTGCTAACCAAAAACATTCAGTACTTC. Amino acid sequence: CASSSMLLTKNIQYF.

The chain employs TRBV4-2 and TRBJ2-3; D is perhaps TRBD2 (5 bases). Germline V gene lookup returns CDR1 LGHNA and CDR2 YNFKEQ. The V end lost 0 bases, the J end lost 1 base, and 11 bases lay between the germline ends. The CDR3 has 16 amino acids. CDR3 protein: CASSQDYQAGTDTQYF. Here the CDR3 DNA reads TGTGCCAGCAGCCAAGATTACCAAGCGGGCACAGATACGCAGTATTTT.

The gene calls are TRBV5-1 and TRBJ1-1; D is unresolved. The V and J ends lost 0 bases and 1 base respectively, with 10 bases between them. Germline CDR1 and CDR2: SGHRS and YFSETQ. The length of the CDR3 is 15 residues. The CDR3 sequence: CASSLALSTNTEAFF. CDR3 nucleotide sequence: TGCGCCAGCAGCTTGGCCTTGAGTACGAACACTGAAGCTTTCTTT.

The V and J genes are TRBV9 and TRBJ2-1, with TRBD2 matching 8 bases. V lost 8 bases and J lost 0; bases outside the gene matches: 7. Germline V gives CDR1 SGDLS, CDR2 YYNGEE. The CDR3 runs 15 residues. The CDR3 DNA reads TGTGCCAGTAACCCCGGGACTAGCTCCTACAATGAGCAGTTCTTC. Translating gives CASNPGTSSYNEQFF.

The chain is built from TRBV11-2 and TRBJ2-7; D is ambiguous. CDR1 and CDR2 (germline): SGHAT, FQNNGV. V lost 0 bases and J 3 bases, leaving 3 bases between the germline ends. CDR3 length equals 12 residues. CDR3 in DNA: TGTGCCAGCAGCTTAGACCGCTACGAGCAGTACTTC. Its translation is CASSLDRYEQYF.

The chain uses TRBV5-1 and TRBJ1-1; 7 bases are a match to TRBD1. Per the germline V gene, CDR1 is SGHRS and CDR2 is YFSETQ. Trimming at V came to 5 bases and at J to 10 bases, leaving 11 bases not matched to a gene. This CDR3 contains 13 residues. CDR3 loop: CASRPDRARGAFF. The CDR3 DNA follows: TGCGCCAGCAGGCCTGACAGGGCTCGGGGAGCTTTCTTT.

The V gene is TRBV7-2, the J gene TRBJ1-6; D unclear. The germline V gene encodes CDR1 SGHTA and CDR2 FQGNSA. The ends were cut back, 5 bases at V and 5 bases at J, with 13 bases in the middle. CDR3 length equals 15 residues. The DNA for the CDR3 is TGTGCCAGCAGCGTAGACGCGATGAATAATTCACCCCTCCACTTT. Its translation is CASSVDAMNNSPLHF.

This clone is a singleton in its sample. The chain has TRBV5-1 and TRBJ2-3; TRBD2 is a possible D gene (6 bases). The germline V gene has CDR1 SGHRS and CDR2 YFSETQ. V gave up 2 bases and J gave up 0 bases, with 10 bases separating them. The CDR3 is 15 residues long. The CDR3 spells CASSFLGLSTDTQYF. In DNA, the CDR3 is TGCGCCAGCAGCTTTCTAGGACTAAGCACAGATACGCAGTATTTT.

The chain combines TRBV4-1 with TRBJ2-3, with 8 positions matching TRBD1. The junction had 6 bases not matched to a gene; V was cut back by 3 bases and J by 4 bases. Looked up from germline, CDR1 is MGHRA and CDR2 is YSYEKL. This CDR3 has 15 amino acids. Written as DNA, the CDR3 is TGCGCCAGCAGCCATCTGGACAGGGACGCAGATACGCAGTATTTT. Its protein product is CASSHLDRDADTQYF.